One and the same sample provided the 15 T cell receptor beta chains below, sequenced in a study of T cell clones after liver transplantation (dated 2019 in TCRdb). Library construction relied on the immunoSEQ multiplex PCR assay. Here the immuneACCESS table is served through TCRdb, limited to in-frame sequences with V and J called. Missing clones are a known gap in these copies; in checked studies unresolved V genes cover under half, and the rest lacks a known reason. This sample has tens of thousands of clones in its table, and about two thirds of those were observed once. Approximately 15% of the sample belongs to the ten largest clones. This sample's time point label indicates: pre-transplant. Material: CD4+ T cells from blood, obtained before liver transplant. These TCRs come from a human donor who received a liver transplant.

In this sample, this clone is medium-sized. The chain links TRBV7-2 to TRBJ2-1; TRBD2 might be the D (5 bases). CDR1 SGHTA and CDR2 FQGNSA come from the germline V gene. The germline V and J ends were trimmed by 4 bases and 1 base, with 14 bases remaining between them. The CDR3 extends over 16 amino acids. CDR3 region: CASSWTGSGSYNEQFF. As DNA, the CDR3 is TGTGCCAGCAGCTGGACTGGCTCGGGTTCCTACAATGAGCAGTTCTTC.

The chain employs TRBV29-1 and TRBJ1-2; the D is unclear. Per germline, CDR1 SQVTM and CDR2 ANQGSEA. V lost 6 bases and J lost 1, with 18 bases in between. The CDR3 has 15 amino acids. CDR3 in amino acids: CSVPAAVALNYGYTF. CDR3 DNA: TGCAGCGTCCCCGCGGCAGTCGCCCTTAACTATGGCTACACCTTC.

The rearrangement joins TRBV6-6 to TRBJ1-2; 7 bases match TRBD1. The CDR3 length is 15 residues. Losses at the gene ends were 2 bases for V and 0 bases for J; bases not matched to a gene: 3. Germline V gene sequence: CDR1 MNHNY, CDR2 SVGAGI (reference sequence). The CDR3 nucleotides read TGTGCCAGCAGTTACGGTGGACAGGCTAACTATGGCTACACCTTC. The encoded protein is CASSYGGQANYGYTF.

The rearrangement links TRBV6-1 to TRBJ2-7; possibly TRBD1 for D (7 bases). V lost 10 bases and J lost 5, with 12 bases in between. Germline CDR1 MNHNS, CDR2 SASEGT. The CDR3 contains 11 residues. The chain's CDR3 is CATDREDEQYF. The CDR3 bases are TGTGCCACCGACAGGGAGGACGAGCAGTACTTC.

This chain connects TRBV28 to TRBJ2-6, with D unresolved. Germline V gives CDR1 MDHEN, CDR2 SYDVKM. CDR3 size: 13 residues. V lost 6 bases and J 2 bases, leaving 5 bases between the germline ends. The CDR3 nucleotides are TGTGCCAGCAGCAGGCCTGGGGCCAACGTCCTGACTTTC. Its translation is CASSRPGANVLTF.

The genes are TRBV7-2 and TRBJ2-3, with D maybe TRBD2 (5 bases). The CDR3 is 15 amino acids. Germline values: CDR1 SGHTA, CDR2 FQGNSA. Trimming removed 6 bases at V and 1 base at J, with 14 bases between. CDR3 in DNA: TGTGCCAGCAGTTCAGGCCGGGGAGGCACAGATACGCAGTATTTT. Translating gives CASSSGRGGTDTQYF.

A word on this clone: The DNA is omitted, as the CDR3 cannot be located on it reliably, and the CDR3 follows TCRdb's listing. The V gene is TRBV28, the J gene TRBJ1-2. Counting both end residues, the CDR3 totals 13 amino acids. Germline CDR1 reads MDHEN; CDR2 reads SYDVKM. CDR3 in amino acids: CASSTSVVYGYTF.

V is TRBV28 and J is TRBJ2-3, with D possibly matching TRBD2 (6 bases). The V and J ends lost 1 base and 5 bases respectively, with 19 bases between them. This CDR3 has 17 amino acids. Germline-derived CDR1 and CDR2 are MDHEN and SYDVKM. This chain's CDR3 is CASSLSFLAPRVDTQYF. CDR3 nucleotide sequence: TGTGCCAGCAGTTTATCATTTCTAGCGCCCCGCGTAGATACGCAGTATTTT. Looking up the rest from reference TRBV28 and TRBJ2-3 gives the full variable domain: DVKVTQSSRYLVKRTGEKVFLECVQDMDHENMFWYRQDPGLGLRLIYFSYDVKMKEKGDIPEGYSVSREKKERFSLILESASTNQTSMYLCASSLSFLAPRVDTQYFGPGTRLTVL.

The V gene is TRBV10-3, the J gene TRBJ1-5, with a possible D match to TRBD1 (6 bases). CDR3 length equals 16 residues. V was shortened by 0 bases and J by 4 bases, with 13 bases between the two germline ends. Germline V lookup: CDR1 ENHRY, CDR2 SYGVKD. The CDR3 DNA reads as TGTGCCATCAGTGAGTCGGACAGCAGTACGAATCAGCCCCAGCATTTT. Amino acid sequence: CAISESDSSTNQPQHF.

In this sample, this clone turned up a few times. The rearrangement links TRBV5-4 to TRBJ1-6, with 9 bases that match TRBD1. V dropped 3 bases and J dropped 7; count of bases not matched to a gene: 5. The CDR3 is made up of 15 amino acids. CDR1 is SGHNT, CDR2 YYREEE, per germline (reference sequence). CDR3 in DNA: TGTGCCAGCAGCTCCCAGGGACAGGGAAATTCACCCCTCCACTTT. It encodes CASSSQGQGNSPLHF.

The chain is built from TRBV28 and TRBJ1-5; weak D call: TRBD1 (6 bases). This CDR3 is built from 15 residues. V lost 2 bases and J 9 bases, leaving 17 bases between the germline ends. The germline V gene has CDR1 MDHEN and CDR2 SYDVKM. The chain's CDR3 is CASSLGSGAKGPQHF. CDR3 coding DNA: TGTGCCAGCAGTTTAGGATCAGGGGCCAAGGGGCCCCAGCATTTT. The full variable domain, in which reference TRBV28 and TRBJ1-5 provide the parts outside the CDR3, is DVKVTQSSRYLVKRTGEKVFLECVQDMDHENMFWYRQDPGLGLRLIYFSYDVKMKEKGDIPEGYSVSREKKERFSLILESASTNQTSMYLCASSLGSGAKGPQHFGDGTRLSIL.

The J gene is TRBJ2-3, the V gene TRBV30; D gene uncertain. Germline values: CDR1 GTSNPN, CDR2 SVGIG (reference sequence). The CDR3 has 13 residues. Trimming took off 2 bases at V and 0 bases at J, with 6 bases between the two ends. CDR3 loop: CAWSWASTDTQYF. CDR3 coding DNA: TGTGCCTGGAGTTGGGCGAGCACAGATACGCAGTATTTT.

The chain is built from TRBV5-4 and TRBJ2-7, with TRBD1 as a possible D gene (6 bases). The CDR3 length is 15 residues. Germline loops: CDR1 SGHNT, CDR2 YYREEE (reference sequence). V was shortened by 5 bases and J by 4 bases, with 19 bases between the two germline ends. DNA of the CDR3: TGTGCCAGCAGTTCGGGACCAGGGGAATTATACGAGCAGTACTTC. This translates into CASSSGPGELYEQYF.

This clone is a singleton in its sample. The chain is built from TRBV6-1 and TRBJ1-5, with 7 bases fitting TRBD1. The germline CDR1 and CDR2 sequences are MNHNS and SASEGT. The CDR3 is 13 amino acids. The V segment lost 11 bases and the J segment 6 bases; nucleotides outside the gene matches: 10. In DNA form, the CDR3 reads TGTGCCGTAGACGAGGGGGCAGTTCAGCCCCAGCATTTT. Its protein product is CAVDEGAVQPQHF.

The V and J genes are TRBV7-9 and TRBJ2-3; 9 nucleotides align to TRBD2. This CDR3 contains 16 residues. V was clipped by 5 bases and J by 6 bases; unmatched bases: 12. Germline CDR1 and CDR2: SEHNR and FQNEAQ (reference sequence). The CDR3 DNA follows: TGTGCCAGCAGCAACACTCTAGCGGGGCGGGCCGATACGCAGTATTTT. Residues: CASSNTLAGRADTQYF.